This T cell receptor beta chain was captured by sequencing in a study of beta chain features in type 1 diabetes. Study-wide results and limits: In all four CD4+ subsets, TCRB CDR3 length was significantly, moderately reduced in type 1 diabetes.

Sorting with CD45RO/CCR7/CD25/CD127/CD95/CD27 yielded naive, central memory, regulatory and stem-like memory CD4+ cells. The sequenced template was cDNA made from the entire isolated RNA. Some clones are missing from TCRdb's copy, which holds only in-frame ones; the method was immunoSEQ multiplex PCR. The data contain 350,000 or so clones, about 19% of them seen just once; the ten biggest clones take up 0.044%. In this sample, this clone turned up a few times. Its target is unknown. V lost 11 bases and J lost 1, with 9 bases in between. From germline, CDR1 is MDHEN and CDR2 SYDVKM. The CDR3 is made up of 11 amino acids.

The sequencing input was naive CD4+ T cells from blood. V usage is TRBV28 and J usage is TRBJ2-7, with D maybe TRBD1 (5 bases). The clonotype originates from a woman younger than 30 in good health. CDR3 in amino acids: CASGISYEQYF. The CDR3 DNA follows: TGTGCCTCAGGGATTTCCTACGAGCAGTACTTC.